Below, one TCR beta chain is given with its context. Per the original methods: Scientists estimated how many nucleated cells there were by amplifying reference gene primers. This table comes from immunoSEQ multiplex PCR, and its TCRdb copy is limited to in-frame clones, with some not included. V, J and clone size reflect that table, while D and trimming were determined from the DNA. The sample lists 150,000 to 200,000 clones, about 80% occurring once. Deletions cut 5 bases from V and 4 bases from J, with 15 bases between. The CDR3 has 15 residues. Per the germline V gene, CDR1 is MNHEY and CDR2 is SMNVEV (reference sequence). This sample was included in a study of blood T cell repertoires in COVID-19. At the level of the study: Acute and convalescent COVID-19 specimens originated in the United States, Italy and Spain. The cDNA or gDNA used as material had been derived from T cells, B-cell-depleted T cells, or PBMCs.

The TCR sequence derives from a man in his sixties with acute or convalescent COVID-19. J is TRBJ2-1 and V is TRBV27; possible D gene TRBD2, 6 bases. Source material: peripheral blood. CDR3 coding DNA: TGTGCCAGCAGTCCGACGGGAGATATATACAATGAGCAGTTCTTC. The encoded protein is CASSPTGDIYNEQFF.